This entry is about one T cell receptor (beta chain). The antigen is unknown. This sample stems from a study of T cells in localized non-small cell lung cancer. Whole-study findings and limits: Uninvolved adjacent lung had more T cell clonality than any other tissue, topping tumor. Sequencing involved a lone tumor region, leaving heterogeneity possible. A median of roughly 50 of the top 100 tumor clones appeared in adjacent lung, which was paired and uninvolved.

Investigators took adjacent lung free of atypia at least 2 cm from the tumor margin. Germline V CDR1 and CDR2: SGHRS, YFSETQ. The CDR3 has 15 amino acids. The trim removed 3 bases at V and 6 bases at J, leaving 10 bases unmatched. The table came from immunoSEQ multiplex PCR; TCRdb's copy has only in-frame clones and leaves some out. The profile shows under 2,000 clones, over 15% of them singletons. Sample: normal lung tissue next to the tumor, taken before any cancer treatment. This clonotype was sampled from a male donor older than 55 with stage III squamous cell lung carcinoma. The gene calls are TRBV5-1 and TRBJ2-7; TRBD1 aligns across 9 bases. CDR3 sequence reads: CASSYITGQGGEQYF. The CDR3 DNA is TGCGCCAGCAGCTATATTACGGGACAGGGAGGCGAGCAGTACTTC.